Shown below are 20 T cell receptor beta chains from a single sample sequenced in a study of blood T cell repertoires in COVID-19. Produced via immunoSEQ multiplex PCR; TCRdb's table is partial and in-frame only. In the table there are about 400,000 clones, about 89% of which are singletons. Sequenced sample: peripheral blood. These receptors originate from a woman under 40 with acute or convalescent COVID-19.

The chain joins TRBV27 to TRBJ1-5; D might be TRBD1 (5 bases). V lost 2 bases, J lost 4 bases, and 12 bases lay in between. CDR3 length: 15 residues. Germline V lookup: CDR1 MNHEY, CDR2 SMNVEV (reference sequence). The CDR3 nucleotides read TGTGCCAGCAGTTTAGGAAGGGGTGGAAATCAGCCCCAGCATTTT. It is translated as CASSLGRGGNQPQHF.

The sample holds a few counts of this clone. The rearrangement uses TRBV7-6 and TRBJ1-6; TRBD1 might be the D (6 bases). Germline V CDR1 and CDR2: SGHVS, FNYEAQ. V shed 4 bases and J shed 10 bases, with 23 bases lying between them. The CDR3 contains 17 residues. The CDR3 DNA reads TGTGCCAGCAGCTCCCATCGCCCTCAGGGGATAATCTCACCCCTCCACTTT. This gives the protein CASSSHRPQGIISPLHF.

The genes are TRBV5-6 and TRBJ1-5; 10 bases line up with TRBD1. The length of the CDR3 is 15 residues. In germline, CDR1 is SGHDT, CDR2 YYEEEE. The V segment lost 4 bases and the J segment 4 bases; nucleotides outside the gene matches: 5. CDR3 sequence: CASSAGQGGNQPQHF. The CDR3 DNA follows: TGTGCCAGCAGCGCAGGACAGGGGGGGAATCAGCCCCAGCATTTT. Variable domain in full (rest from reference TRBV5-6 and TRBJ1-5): DAGVTQSPTHLIKTRGQQVTLRCSPKSGHDTVSWYQQALGQGPQFIFQYYEEEERQRGNFPDRFSGHQFPNYSSELNVNALLLGDSALYLCASSAGQGGNQPQHFGDGTRLSIL.

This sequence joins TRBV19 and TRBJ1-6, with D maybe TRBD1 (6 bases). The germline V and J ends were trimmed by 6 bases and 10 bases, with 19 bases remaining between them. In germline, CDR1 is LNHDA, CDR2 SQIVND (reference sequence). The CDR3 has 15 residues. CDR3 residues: CASSLLGRGASPLHF. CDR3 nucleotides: TGTGCCAGTAGCCTCCTGGGACGGGGGGCCTCACCCCTCCACTTT.

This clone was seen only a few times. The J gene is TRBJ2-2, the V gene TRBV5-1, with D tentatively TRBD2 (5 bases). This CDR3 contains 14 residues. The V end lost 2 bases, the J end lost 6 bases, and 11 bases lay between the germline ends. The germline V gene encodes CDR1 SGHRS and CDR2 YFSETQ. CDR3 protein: CASSLLGKSGELFF. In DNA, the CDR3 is TGCGCCAGCAGCTTACTCGGGAAATCCGGGGAGCTGTTTTTT.

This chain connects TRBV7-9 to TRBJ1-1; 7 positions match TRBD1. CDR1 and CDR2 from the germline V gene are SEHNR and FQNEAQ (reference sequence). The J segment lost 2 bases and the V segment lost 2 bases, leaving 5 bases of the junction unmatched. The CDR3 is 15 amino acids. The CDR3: CASSLTGQPNTEAFF. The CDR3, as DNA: TGTGCCAGCAGCTTAACGGGACAGCCAAACACTGAAGCTTTCTTT.

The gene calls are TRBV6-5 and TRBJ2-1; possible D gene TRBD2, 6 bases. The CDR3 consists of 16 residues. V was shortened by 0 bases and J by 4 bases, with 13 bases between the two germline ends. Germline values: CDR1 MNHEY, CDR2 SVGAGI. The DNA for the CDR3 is TGTGCCAGCAGTTACTCCCAGAGGGGAGGTTACAATGAGCAGTTCTTC. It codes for CASSYSQRGGYNEQFF.

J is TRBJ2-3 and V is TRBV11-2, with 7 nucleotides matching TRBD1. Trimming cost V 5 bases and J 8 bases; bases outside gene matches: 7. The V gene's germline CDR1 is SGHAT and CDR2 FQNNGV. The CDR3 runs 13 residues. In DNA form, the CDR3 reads TGTGCCAGCAGCACGACAGGGCTCGGTACGCAGTATTTT. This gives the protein CASSTTGLGTQYF.

The CDR3 bases are TGTGCCAGCAGCCTTGACAGGGGGTTAGGAGAGCAGTACTTC. It encodes CASSLDRGLGEQYF. V gene TRBV4-2 combines with J gene TRBJ2-7; 9 bases are shared with TRBD1. CDR1 is LGHNA, CDR2 YNFKEQ, per germline. The CDR3 totals 14 residues. The V gene end was trimmed by 4 bases and the J gene end by 7 bases; junction bases not matched to a gene: 8.

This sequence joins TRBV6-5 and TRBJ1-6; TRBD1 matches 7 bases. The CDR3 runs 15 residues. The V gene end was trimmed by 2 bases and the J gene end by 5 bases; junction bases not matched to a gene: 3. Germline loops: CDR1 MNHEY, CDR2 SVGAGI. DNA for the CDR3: TGTGCCAGCAGTTACCGGGACAGAGATAATTCACCCCTCCACTTT. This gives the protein CASSYRDRDNSPLHF.

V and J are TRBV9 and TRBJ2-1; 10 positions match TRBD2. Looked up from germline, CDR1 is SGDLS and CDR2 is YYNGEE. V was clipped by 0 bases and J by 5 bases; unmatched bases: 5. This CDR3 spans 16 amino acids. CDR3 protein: CASSVAVSGGNNEQFF. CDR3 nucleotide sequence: TGTGCCAGCAGCGTAGCTGTTAGCGGGGGGAACAATGAGCAGTTCTTC.

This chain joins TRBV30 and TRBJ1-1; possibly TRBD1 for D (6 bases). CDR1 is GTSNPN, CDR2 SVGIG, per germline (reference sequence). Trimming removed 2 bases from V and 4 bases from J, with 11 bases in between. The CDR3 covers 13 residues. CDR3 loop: CAWSWQGTTEAFF. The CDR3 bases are TGTGCCTGGAGTTGGCAGGGGACCACTGAAGCTTTCTTT. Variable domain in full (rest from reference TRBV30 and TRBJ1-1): SQTIHQWPATLVQPVGSPLSLECTVEGTSNPNLYWYRQAAGRGLQLLFYSVGIGQISSEVPQNLSASRPQDRQFILSSKKLLLSDSGFYLCAWSWQGTTEAFFGQGTRLTVV.

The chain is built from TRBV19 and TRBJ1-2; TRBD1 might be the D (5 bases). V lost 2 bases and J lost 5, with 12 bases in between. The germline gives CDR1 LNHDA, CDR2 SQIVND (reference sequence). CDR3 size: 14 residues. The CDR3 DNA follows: TGTGCCAGTAGTATACCAGGGTTGCGGTATGGCTACACCTTC. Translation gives CASSIPGLRYGYTF.

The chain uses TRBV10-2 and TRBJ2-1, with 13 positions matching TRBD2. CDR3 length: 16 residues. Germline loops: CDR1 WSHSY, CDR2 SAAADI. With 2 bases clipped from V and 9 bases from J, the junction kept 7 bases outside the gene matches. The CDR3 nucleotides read TGCGCCAGCAGTGAGACGGGACTAGCGGGGTCTCGTGAGCAGTTCTTC. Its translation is CASSETGLAGSREQFF.

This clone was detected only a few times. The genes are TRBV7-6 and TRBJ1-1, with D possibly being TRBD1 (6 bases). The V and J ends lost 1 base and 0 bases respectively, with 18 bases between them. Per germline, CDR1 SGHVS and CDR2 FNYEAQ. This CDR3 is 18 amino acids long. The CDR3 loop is CASSLGGYPGDMNTEAFF. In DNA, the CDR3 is TGTGCCAGCAGCTTAGGTGGGTACCCAGGGGATATGAACACTGAAGCTTTCTTT.

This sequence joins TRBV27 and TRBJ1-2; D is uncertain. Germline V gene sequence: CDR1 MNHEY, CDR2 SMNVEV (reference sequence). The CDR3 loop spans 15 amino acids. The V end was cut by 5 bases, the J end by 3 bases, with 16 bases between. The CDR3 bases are TGTGCCAGCAGTCTTACCCCGACTCAAGACTATGGCTACACCTTC. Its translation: CASSLTPTQDYGYTF.

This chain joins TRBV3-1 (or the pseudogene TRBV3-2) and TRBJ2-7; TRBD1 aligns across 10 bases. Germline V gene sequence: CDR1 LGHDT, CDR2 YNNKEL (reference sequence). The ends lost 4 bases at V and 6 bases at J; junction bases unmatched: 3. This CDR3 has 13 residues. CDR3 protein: CASSRDRGSEQYF. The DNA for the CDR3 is TGTGCCAGCAGCCGGGACAGGGGTTCCGAGCAGTACTTC.

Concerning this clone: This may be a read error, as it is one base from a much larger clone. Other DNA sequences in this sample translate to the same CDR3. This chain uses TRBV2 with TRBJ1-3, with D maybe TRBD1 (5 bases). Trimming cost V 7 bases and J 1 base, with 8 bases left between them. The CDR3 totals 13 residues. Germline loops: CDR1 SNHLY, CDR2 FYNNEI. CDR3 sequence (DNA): TGTGCCAGCAACGGGGGATCTGGAAACACCATATATTTT. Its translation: CASNGGSGNTIYF.

The CDR3: CASSLVASSYEQYF. The CDR3 nucleotides are TGTGCCAGCAGCTTAGTTGCGTCGAGCTACGAGCAGTACTTC. This chain uses TRBV7-9 with TRBJ2-7; D unclear. V gave up 1 base and J gave up 3 bases, with 10 bases separating them. CDR1 SEHNR and CDR2 FQNEAQ come from the germline V gene (reference sequence). This CDR3 is built from 14 residues.

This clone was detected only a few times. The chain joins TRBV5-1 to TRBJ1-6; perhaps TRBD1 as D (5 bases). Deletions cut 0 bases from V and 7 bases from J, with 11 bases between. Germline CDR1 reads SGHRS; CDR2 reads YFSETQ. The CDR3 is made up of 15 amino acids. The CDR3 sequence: CASSLGAGMNSPLHF. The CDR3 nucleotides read TGCGCCAGCAGCTTGGGAGCAGGGATGAATTCACCCCTCCACTTT.